This entry concerns a single TCR beta chain. This entry belongs to a study of shared clonotypes between healthy human individuals. The wider study: Per donor, CD8 memory used one plate, CD8 naive used two, CD4 memory used three and CD4 naive used three.

Generated by immunoSEQ multiplex PCR, the TCRdb table keeps only in-frame clones and is missing some. The top ten clones hold around 1.7% of a sample with around 2.1 million clones, under 95% of them seen once. Trimming pared 0 bases from V and 1 base from J, leaving 12 bases between. Looked up from germline, CDR1 is MNHNS and CDR2 is SASEGT. CDR3 length equals 17 residues. Naive CD8 cells were CD45RO-negative, positively selected for CCR7, excluding terminally differentiated effector memory CD45RA+ cells. Each sample came from a Caucasian adult donor living in Nashville, Tennessee. Sequencing was performed on naive CD8+ T cells from PBMCs. The rearrangement links TRBV6-1 to TRBJ2-2, with D maybe TRBD2 (5 bases). This TCR came from a man in his late teens or twenties in good health. Some clones in this sample may be carry-over from other donors' samples. The CDR3 region has the DNA TGTGCCAGCAGTGAAGCGCCGGAGGTCCAGAACACCGGGGAGCTGTTTTTT. Its translation is CASSEAPEVQNTGELFF.